The 21 T cell receptor beta chains presented below share a single source sample, sequenced in a study of blood T cell repertoires in COVID-19. TCRdb's copy holds only in-frame clones and misses some; the assay was immunoSEQ multiplex PCR. The table includes some 70,000 clones, about 90% detected once. Sequenced: peripheral blood. These receptors all come from a man in his fifties with acute or convalescent COVID-19.

V and J are TRBV7-9 and TRBJ2-5; D not certain. The germline gives CDR1 SEHNR, CDR2 FQNEAQ (reference sequence). Trimming shortened V by 6 bases and J by 7 bases, and 12 bases separated the two germline ends. The CDR3 covers 12 residues. For the CDR3, the DNA is TGTGCCAGCAGTTTTTCGCCGGGGACCCAGTACTTC. Translated, it gives CASSFSPGTQYF.

The table lists this clone with a count of one. The chain is built from TRBV19 and TRBJ2-1, with 10 bases aligning to TRBD2. Looked up from germline, CDR1 is LNHDA and CDR2 is SQIVND (reference sequence). The CDR3 is 15 amino acids. V shed 1 base and J 8 bases; nucleotides not matched to a gene: 5. This chain's CDR3 is CASSIAAGGHYEQFF. The CDR3 nucleotides are TGTGCCAGTAGTATAGCAGCGGGAGGGCACTATGAGCAGTTCTTC. Drawing the rest from reference TRBV19 and TRBJ2-1, the complete variable domain is DGGITQSPKYLFRKEGQNVTLSCEQNLNHDAMYWYRQDPGQGLRLIYYSQIVNDFQKGDIAEGYSVSREKKESFPLTVTSAQKNPTAFYLCASSIAAGGHYEQFFGPGTRLTVL.

The gene calls are TRBV29-1 and TRBJ2-7; TRBD2 is a possible D gene (6 bases). The V end lost 2 bases, the J end lost 7 bases, and 15 bases lay between the germline ends. Germline V CDR1 and CDR2: SQVTM, ANQGSEA. CDR3 length: 13 residues. The chain's CDR3 is CSVETAAGREQYF. CDR3 nucleotide sequence: TGCAGCGTTGAAACGGCCGCAGGGAGGGAGCAGTACTTC.

The chain carries TRBV27 and TRBJ1-5, with 11 bases fitting TRBD1. CDR1 and CDR2 from the germline V gene are MNHEY and SMNVEV (reference sequence). V gave up 1 base and J gave up 3 bases; unmatched junction bases: 8. The CDR3 length is 18 residues. The DNA for the CDR3 is TGTGCCAGCAGTTTATGTGGGGACAGGGGGTACATCAATCAGCCCCAGCATTTT. As protein: CASSLCGDRGYINQPQHF.

A word on this clone: The junction departs from germline at one end; a sequencing error may be responsible. The chain has TRBV7-2 and TRBJ2-5; TRBD2 aligns across 11 bases. The CDR3 consists of 16 residues. In germline, CDR1 is SGHTA, CDR2 FQGNSA. This chain's CDR3 is CASSFATSGIREAQYF. The CDR3 nucleotides are TGTGCCAGCAGCTTTGCGACTAGCGGGATAAGAGAGGCCCAGTACTTC.

This chain connects TRBV5-6 to TRBJ2-7, with D unresolved. V lost 3 bases and J lost 5, with 9 bases in between. CDR1 and CDR2 (germline): SGHDT, YYEEEE. The CDR3 is 12 amino acids. The CDR3 coding sequence is TGTGCCAGCAGCTCCGAATGGCACGAGCAGTACTTC. Amino acid sequence: CASSSEWHEQYF.

CDR3 residues: CASSWQGANEQYF. In DNA, the CDR3 is TGTGCCAGCAGTTGGCAGGGGGCGAACGAGCAGTACTTC. The V gene is TRBV27, the J gene TRBJ2-7, with TRBD1 identical over 8 bases. V trimming: 4 bases; J trimming: 5 bases; junction bases outside the gene matches: 4. The CDR3 has 13 amino acids. CDR1 is MNHEY and CDR2 is SMNVEV in the germline V gene (reference sequence).

The V call is TRBV11-3, the J call TRBJ2-7, with D perhaps matching TRBD2 (5 bases). In germline, CDR1 is SGHNT, CDR2 YENEEA. Trimming pared 5 bases from V and 3 bases from J, leaving 11 bases between. This CDR3 has 13 residues. In DNA, the CDR3 is TGTGCCAGCAGCGTCGGGAACGGCTACGAGCAGTACTTC. Protein product: CASSVGNGYEQYF.

The chain joins TRBV5-6 to TRBJ1-1, with D possibly being TRBD1 (5 bases). The V end lost 0 bases, the J end lost 1 base, and 7 bases lay between the germline ends. The V gene's germline CDR1 is SGHDT and CDR2 YYEEEE. This CDR3 has 14 amino acids. The CDR3 region is CASSLDGGNTEAFF. The CDR3 DNA is TGTGCCAGCAGCTTGGACGGGGGGAACACTGAAGCTTTCTTT.

The V call is TRBV12-5, the J call TRBJ2-3, with D tentatively TRBD1 (6 bases). Germline loops: CDR1 LGHNT, CDR2 FRNRAP. This CDR3 region has 17 residues. The V end was cut by 3 bases, the J end by 2 bases, with 18 bases between. The CDR3 DNA reads as TGTGCTAGTGGTTTTGTTACAGGGCTTACGATCACAGATACGCAGTATTTT. Amino acids: CASGFVTGLTITDTQYF. The entire variable domain, with the rest obtained from reference TRBV12-5 and TRBJ2-3, is as follows: DARVTQTPRHKVTEMGQEVTMRCQPILGHNTVFWYRQTMMQGLELLAYFRNRAPLDDSGMPKDRFSAEMPDATLATLKIQPSEPRDSAVYFCASGFVTGLTITDTQYFGPGTRLTVL.

The chain uses TRBV9 and TRBJ2-7; 10 nucleotides align to TRBD1. The CDR3 covers 16 residues. V gave up 0 bases and J gave up 4 bases; unmatched junction bases: 7. Germline V CDR1 and CDR2: SGDLS, YYNGEE. CDR3 sequence: CASSVAVGTGVYEQYF. The DNA for the CDR3 is TGTGCCAGCAGCGTAGCTGTAGGGACAGGGGTTTACGAGCAGTACTTC.

This clone was counted once. The rearrangement joins TRBV27 to TRBJ1-2; a weak D match, TRBD1 (5 bases). Trimming removed 2 bases at V and 0 bases at J, with 22 bases between. This CDR3 spans 19 amino acids. In germline, CDR1 is MNHEY, CDR2 SMNVEV (reference sequence). The CDR3 region is CASSLMPRGTLGANYGYTF. The CDR3 nucleotides read TGTGCCAGCAGTTTAATGCCCCGCGGGACTCTCGGGGCTAACTATGGCTACACCTTC.

This clone was seen a single time. The chain's CDR3 is CASSISGRTYEQYF. The CDR3 DNA is TGTGCCAGCTCGATTAGCGGGAGGACCTACGAGCAGTACTTC. The gene calls are TRBV18 and TRBJ2-7; 10 bases agree with TRBD2. Germline CDR1 and CDR2: KGHSH and LQKENI. This CDR3 is 14 amino acids long. Trimming at V came to 6 bases and at J to 2 bases, leaving 4 bases not matched to a gene.

This chain links TRBV30 with TRBJ2-2, with 8 bases lining up with TRBD1. CDR1 is GTSNPN, CDR2 SVGIG, per germline (reference sequence). V was pared by 7 bases and J by 9 bases, with 7 bases of the junction left unmatched. There are 12 residues in the CDR3. CDR3 bases: TGTGCCTTTACAGGGGGGATGCGGGAGCTGTTTTTT. It codes for CAFTGGMRELFF.

The chain recombines TRBV5-1 with TRBJ1-3; a possible D gene is TRBD1 (6 bases). The CDR3 is 15 amino acids. Germline CDR1 SGHRS, CDR2 YFSETQ. V lost 6 bases, J lost 1 base, and 14 bases lay in between. CDR3 DNA: TGCGCCAGCACCGGGGACACTAGGTCTGGAAACACCATATATTTT. This gives the protein CASTGDTRSGNTIYF.

The chain carries TRBV4-1 and TRBJ1-2; 9 bases align to TRBD1. The CDR3 loop spans 14 amino acids. Per germline, CDR1 MGHRA and CDR2 YSYEKL. Trimming cost V 4 bases and J 7 bases; bases outside gene matches: 7. The CDR3 loop reads CASSLDRGVGGYTF. The CDR3 DNA follows: TGCGCCAGCAGCCTGGACAGGGGAGTAGGTGGCTACACCTTC.

The CDR3 sequence is CASSQPTGTGVYEQYF. In DNA form, the CDR3 reads TGTGCCAGCAGTCAGCCAACCGGGACAGGGGTCTACGAGCAGTACTTC. The chain joins TRBV27 to TRBJ2-7; TRBD1 aligns across 10 bases. The CDR3 contains 16 residues. Germline V gene data show CDR1 as MNHEY and CDR2 as SMNVEV (reference sequence). V trimming: 5 bases; J trimming: 3 bases; junction bases outside the gene matches: 10.

This clone turned up a few times. CDR3 DNA sequence: TGTGCCAGCTCACCACGGCAGGGCTCGGAGACCCAGTACTTC. This translates into CASSPRQGSETQYF. This chain joins TRBV18 and TRBJ2-5; D is possibly TRBD1 (5 bases). This CDR3 contains 14 residues. Trimming cost V 1 base and J 5 bases, with 11 bases left between them. Germline CDR1 KGHSH, CDR2 LQKENI.

The chain joins TRBV15 to TRBJ1-2; 8 nucleotides align to TRBD1. After removal of 3 bases from V and 4 bases from J, the junction contained 4 bases not matched to a gene. Germline assignment: CDR1 LNHNV and CDR2 YYDKDF (reference sequence). There are 14 residues in the CDR3. The CDR3 loop is CATSRDRESYGYTF. The CDR3 DNA sequence: TGTGCCACCAGCAGGGACAGGGAATCCTATGGCTACACCTTC. Full variable domain (missing parts from reference TRBV15 and TRBJ1-2): DAMVIQNPRYQVTQFGKPVTLSCSQTLNHNVMYWYQQKSSQAPKLLFHYYDKDFNNEADTPDNFQSRRPNTSFCFLDIRSPGLGDTAMYLCATSRDRESYGYTFGSGTRLTVV.

This clone is a singleton in its sample. This sequence joins TRBV6-4 and TRBJ2-7, with 10 bases matching TRBD1. The CDR3 contains 12 residues. Trimming removed 10 bases from V and 7 bases from J; junction bases left unmatched: 7. Per germline, CDR1 MRHNA and CDR2 SNTAGT. In DNA, the CDR3 is TGTGCCAAAAGACAGGGGGCGCGGGAGCAGTACTTC. Its protein product is CAKRQGAREQYF.

This chain links TRBV5-8 with TRBJ1-5, with 11 bases identical to TRBD1. The germline V gene encodes CDR1 SGHTS and CDR2 YDEGEE. The ends lost 0 bases at V and 6 bases at J; junction bases unmatched: 2. The length of the CDR3 is 15 residues. The CDR3 here is CASSLEGQGAQPQHF. In nucleotides, the CDR3 is TGTGCCAGCAGCTTGGAAGGACAGGGGGCTCAGCCCCAGCATTTT. The whole variable domain, filled in from reference TRBV5-8 and TRBJ1-5, reads EAGVTQSPTHLIKTRGQQATLRCSPISGHTSVYWYQQALGLGLQFLLWYDEGEERNRGNFPPRFSGRQFPNYSSELNVNALELEDSALYLCASSLEGQGAQPQHFGDGTRLSIL.